This paragraph reports one T cell receptor (beta chain). These data belong to a study of OX40 agonist ivuxolimab in advanced cancers. The length of the CDR3 is 14 residues. V lost 3 bases to trimming and J lost 0 bases, with 8 bases between them. Germline lookup yields CDR1 LNHDA and CDR2 SQIVND (reference sequence). Produced via immunoSEQ multiplex PCR; TCRdb's table is partial and in-frame only. The sample yields about 16,000 clones, about 83% seen once. The receptor was isolated from an adult with an advanced solid tumor such as melanoma, head and neck, liver or kidney cancer. Sample: CD4+ or CD8+ T cells sorted from blood, taken in a trial of the OX40 agonist ivuxolimab. The J gene is TRBJ1-1, the V gene TRBV19, with D possibly TRBD1 on 5 matching bases. The DNA of the CDR3 is TGTGCCAGTAGTATTTCAGGGTTGAACACTGAAGCTTTCTTT. Translated, it gives CASSISGLNTEAFF. Using reference TRBV19 and TRBJ1-1 for the parts outside the CDR3, the full variable domain is DGGITQSPKYLFRKEGQNVTLSCEQNLNHDAMYWYRQDPGQGLRLIYYSQIVNDFQKGDIAEGYSVSREKKESFPLTVTSAQKNPTAFYLCASSISGLNTEAFFGQGTRLTVV.